This passage covers 27 T cell receptor beta chains from one sample sequenced in a study of blood T cells in healthy people across ages. A second PCR, run for about 7 to 11 cycles, used a sample-barcoded 5' primer plus a J-beta primer mix. TCRdb processed the 5' RACE reads anew with MiXCR; each CDR3 protein has one entry. The sample contains about 620,000 distinct CDR3 sequences, more than 20% of which appear only once. Sequencing was carried out using blood. The receptors come from a man in his 70s in good health.

This chain connects TRBV6-1 to TRBJ2-5; 9 nucleotides agree with TRBD1. V lost 5 bases and J lost 2; bases outside the gene matches: 6. In germline, CDR1 is MNHNS, CDR2 SASEGT. CDR3 length equals 15 residues. DNA of the CDR3: TGTGCCAGCAGTCTCTTGGACAGGGGACAAGAGACCCAGTACTTC. Protein: CASSLLDRGQETQYF.

This clonotype was detected a few times. The chain has TRBV15 and TRBJ2-1, with TRBD1 matching 8 bases. CDR1 LNHNV and CDR2 YYDKDF come from the germline V gene (reference sequence). V shed 2 bases and J 6 bases; nucleotides not matched to a gene: 6. The CDR3 is made up of 15 amino acids. In DNA form, the CDR3 reads TGTGCCACCAGCAGACCGGGACAGGACCTCAATGAGCAGTTCTTC. The encoded protein is CATSRPGQDLNEQFF.

This clonotype was seen at least ten times. The chain recombines TRBV29-1 with TRBJ2-5; maybe TRBD1 (6 bases). The DNA end is more similar to TRBJ2-7, so the J call may be wrong. CDR1 is SQVTM and CDR2 is ANQGSEA in the germline V gene. The CDR3 extends over 13 amino acids. CDR3 nucleotides: TGCAGCGTTGAAGGTATCGGACAGCGCGAGCAGTACTTC. This gives the protein CSVEGIGQREQYF.

The rearrangement uses TRBV7-2 and TRBJ2-3; D is undetermined. Trimming took 5 bases from V and 2 from J, leaving 14 bases between them. Germline V gene data show CDR1 as SGHTA and CDR2 as FQGNSA. CDR3 size: 15 residues. Here the CDR3 reads CASSRRSVNTDTQYF. CDR3 DNA sequence: TGTGCCAGCAGCCGTCGGTCAGTAAACACAGATACGCAGTATTTT.

The V call is TRBV14, the J call TRBJ2-3; no clear D gene. The CDR3 is made up of 14 amino acids. Trimming took 0 bases from V and 6 from J, leaving 10 bases between them. The V gene's germline CDR1 is SGHDN and CDR2 FVKESK. Here the CDR3 reads CASSQDYPPDTQYF. CDR3 bases: TGTGCCAGCAGCCAAGATTATCCACCGGATACGCAGTATTTT.

This clonotype has a handful of counts. Here the CDR3 reads CASSQAQSGRRGETQYF. In DNA form, the CDR3 reads TGTGCCAGCAGCCAAGCCCAATCCGGCAGGAGAGGAGAGACCCAGTACTTC. This sequence joins TRBV3-1 and TRBJ2-7; D ambiguous. TRBJ2-5 matches the DNA end more closely, so the J call is doubtful. Germline V lookup: CDR1 LGHDT, CDR2 YNNKEL (reference sequence). This CDR3 spans 17 amino acids.

In the case of this clonotype: A read error may account for a junction end that differs from germline. The chain joins TRBV10-3 to TRBJ2-5, with 7 bases lining up with TRBD2. The CDR3 extends over 14 amino acids. CDR1 is ENHRY, CDR2 SYGVKD, per germline. CDR3 nucleotide sequence: TGTGCCATCGGGCGGGAGAAAGGCCAAGAGACCCATTACTTC. Residues: CAIGREKGQETHYF.

This clonotype was counted many times. The rearrangement uses TRBV2 and TRBJ2-6; no reliable D call. Trimming shortened V by 7 bases and J by 4 bases, and 8 bases separated the two germline ends. Germline loops: CDR1 SNHLY, CDR2 FYNNEI. The CDR3 contains 13 residues. In nucleotides, the CDR3 is TGTGCCAGCAACATTATAGGGGCCAACGTCCTGACTTTC. Residues: CASNIIGANVLTF.

This clonotype came up a few times. The genes are TRBV12-5 and TRBJ2-3, with TRBD2 matching over 8 bases. CDR3 length: 16 amino acids. CDR1 is LGHNT and CDR2 is FRNRAP in the germline V gene. Trimming removed 2 bases from V and 0 bases from J; junction bases left unmatched: 4. CDR3 coding DNA: TGTGCTAGTGGTTTGATGGGCGGGAGGAGCACAGATACGCAGTATTTT. This codes for CASGLMGGRSTDTQYF.

This clonotype has a handful of counts. J is TRBJ2-3 and V is TRBV4-3; 11 nucleotides line up with TRBD2. The germline CDR1 and CDR2 sequences are LGHNA and YSLEER. The CDR3 is made up of 17 amino acids. Unmatched junction bases numbered 14, after V lost 8 bases and J lost 4 bases. CDR3 nucleotide sequence: TGCGCCAGCGGAACTACATTAGCGGGAGGGCATCCAGATACGCAGTATTTT. Translated, it gives CASGTTLAGGHPDTQYF.

This chain uses TRBV7-8 with TRBJ2-1, with 7 bases lining up with TRBD2. The CDR3 consists of 17 residues. Germline V gives CDR1 SGHVS, CDR2 FQNEAQ. V trimming: 1 base; J trimming: 3 bases; junction bases outside the gene matches: 9. CDR3 in DNA: TGTGCCAGCAGCTTAGTGGATACGGGAGGATACTACAATGAGCAGTTCTTC. Its translation is CASSLVDTGGYYNEQFF.

This clonotype showed up just a few times. The V call is TRBV3-1, the J call TRBJ2-5; TRBD2 matches 8 bases. Germline CDR1 and CDR2: LGHDT and YNNKEL (reference sequence). The V segment lost 3 bases and the J segment 3 bases; nucleotides outside the gene matches: 6. CDR3 size: 15 residues. The CDR3 DNA reads TGTGCCAGCAGCCAGCCACTAGCGGCCAAAGAGACCCAGTACTTC. This translates into CASSQPLAAKETQYF.

V is TRBV9 and J is TRBJ2-1; 10 bases align to TRBD2. Germline CDR1 reads SGDLS; CDR2 reads YYNGEE. The CDR3 has 15 residues. V lost 1 base to trimming and J lost 5 bases; unmatched junction nucleotides: 3. The CDR3 loop is CASSVPLAGDNEQFF. The CDR3 region has the DNA TGTGCCAGCAGCGTACCCCTAGCGGGGGACAATGAGCAGTTCTTC.

The rearrangement joins TRBV11-1 to TRBJ1-2; TRBD1 matches 7 bases. Germline V gene data show CDR1 as SGHAT and CDR2 as FQDESV (reference sequence). CDR3 length: 13 residues. Losses at the gene ends were 6 bases for V and 8 bases for J; bases not matched to a gene: 9. The CDR3, as DNA: TGTGCCAGCAGTTTCCACAGGGGAGACGGCTACACCTTC. This translates into CASSFHRGDGYTF.

This clonotype turned up a few times. V is TRBV10-3 and J is TRBJ2-6; perhaps TRBD1 as D (6 bases). The V end was cut by 6 bases, the J end by 2 bases, with 8 bases between. The CDR3 runs to 14 residues. From germline, CDR1 is ENHRY and CDR2 SYGVKD. Written as DNA, the CDR3 is TGTGCCATCAGAGGACAGACTGGGGCCAACGTCCTGACTTTC. Translated: CAIRGQTGANVLTF.

This clonotype was seen a single time. The chain joins TRBV19 to TRBJ1-1; D may be TRBD1 (6 bases). Trimming shortened V by 4 bases and J by 2 bases, and 14 bases separated the two germline ends. Looked up from germline, CDR1 is LNHDA and CDR2 is SQIVND (reference sequence). The CDR3 is 15 residues long. The CDR3 spells CASSSRDTRNTEAFF. In nucleotides, the CDR3 is TGTGCCAGTAGTAGCCGGGACACAAGAAACACTGAAGCTTTCTTT.

This chain links TRBV3-1 with TRBJ2-3; possible D gene TRBD1, 5 bases. Germline V gene data show CDR1 as LGHDT and CDR2 as YNNKEL (reference sequence). V lost 3 bases to trimming and J lost 1 base, with 8 bases between them. The CDR3 contains 14 residues. CDR3 in DNA: TGTGCCAGCAGCCAGCTGACAGGCACAGATACGCAGTATTTT. Translation: CASSQLTGTDTQYF.

The table lists this clonotype with a few counts. The rearrangement joins TRBV9 to TRBJ2-3, with D perhaps being TRBD1 or TRBD2 (5 bases each). V was trimmed by 3 bases and J by 2 bases, leaving 10 bases between them. The CDR3 is made up of 14 amino acids. Germline lookup yields CDR1 SGDLS and CDR2 YYNGEE. CDR3: CASSGGSYTDTQYF. Here the CDR3 DNA reads TGTGCCAGCAGCGGGGGGTCCTACACAGATACGCAGTATTTT.

This clonotype was observed a handful of times. The chain joins TRBV25-1 to TRBJ1-2; the match to TRBD1 covers 9 bases. This CDR3 is 14 amino acids long. Germline CDR1 reads MGHDK; CDR2 reads SYGVNS. The V gene end was trimmed by 4 bases and the J gene end by 3 bases; junction bases not matched to a gene: 3. The CDR3 bases are TGTGCCAGCAGTGCCAGGACAGGGGACTATGGCTACACCTTC. It codes for CASSARTGDYGYTF.

This clonotype was picked up one time. Sequence at one end of the junction differs from germline and may be a read error. V usage is TRBV27 and J usage is TRBJ2-7; tentatively, D is TRBD2 (6 bases). Germline CDR1 and CDR2: MNHEY and SMNVEV (reference sequence). The CDR3 totals 14 residues. The CDR3 region is CASSLIGGNYDQYF. Written as DNA, the CDR3 is TGTGCCAGCAGTTTAATTGGCGGGAACTACGATCAGTACTTC.

The J gene is TRBJ2-1, the V gene TRBV20-1; 8 bases match TRBD2. Germline-derived CDR1 and CDR2 are DFQATT and SNEGSKA (reference sequence). After removal of 3 bases from V and 5 bases from J, the junction contained 9 bases not matched to a gene. This CDR3 has 15 amino acids. The CDR3 bases are TGCAGTGCTAGGGTGGGACTAGAAACCCACAATGAGCAGTTCTTC. The encoded protein is CSARVGLETHNEQFF.

The V call is TRBV12-3 or TRBV12-4, the J call TRBJ2-5; 7 bases line up with TRBD1. Trimming cost V 3 bases and J 4 bases; bases outside gene matches: 5. This CDR3 spans 14 amino acids. The CDR3 DNA reads TGTGCCAGCAGTTTTCGGGACAGACCAGAGACCCAGTACTTC. As protein: CASSFRDRPETQYF.

V gene TRBV27 combines with J gene TRBJ2-5; 7 bases line up with TRBD1. Per germline, CDR1 MNHEY and CDR2 SMNVEV (reference sequence). CDR3 length equals 15 residues. V lost 3 bases to trimming and J lost 5 bases; unmatched junction nucleotides: 9. CDR3 residues: CASSFWRQGRETQYF. The DNA for the CDR3 is TGTGCCAGCAGTTTTTGGAGACAGGGACGGGAGACCCAGTACTTC.

The chain is built from TRBV4-2 and TRBJ1-5, with a weak D call TRBD1 (6 bases). Trimming left V 4 bases short and J 7 bases short, with 17 bases between. This CDR3 is 15 amino acids long. The germline gives CDR1 LGHNA, CDR2 YNFKEQ. CDR3 in amino acids: CASSPIEQGGQPQHF. The CDR3 bases are TGTGCCAGCAGCCCTATTGAACAGGGTGGACAGCCCCAGCATTTT.

CDR3 residues: CSVATGGRSDTQYF. The CDR3 coding sequence is TGCAGCGTCGCGACAGGGGGCCGTTCCGATACGCAGTATTTT. The V and J genes are TRBV29-1 and TRBJ2-3; 10 nucleotides line up with TRBD1. Unmatched junction bases numbered 9, after V lost 6 bases and J lost 6 bases. Per the germline V gene, CDR1 is SQVTM and CDR2 is ANQGSEA. The CDR3 spans 14 residues.

This clonotype occurred a few times. DNA for the CDR3: TGTGCCAGCAGTTCTACGGTGGGTATCTACGAGCAGTACTTC. Amino acid sequence: CASSSTVGIYEQYF. The chain couples TRBV6-6 to TRBJ2-1; D call uncertain. The DNA end favors TRBJ2-7, so the J call may be wrong. Germline CDR1 is MNHNY and CDR2 is SVGAGI (reference sequence). The CDR3 consists of 14 residues.

This chain links TRBV28 with TRBJ1-1; no clear D gene. The CDR3 covers 13 residues. CDR1 and CDR2 from the germline V gene are MDHEN and SYDVKM. V lost 4 bases and J lost 7, with 13 bases in between. The CDR3 nucleotides read TGTGCCAGCAGTTGGTACGGCGCCTTTGAAGCTTTCTTT. This encodes CASSWYGAFEAFF. The whole variable domain, filled in from reference TRBV28 and TRBJ1-1, reads DVKVTQSSRYLVKRTGEKVFLECVQDMDHENMFWYRQDPGLGLRLIYFSYDVKMKEKGDIPEGYSVSREKKERFSLILESASTNQTSMYLCASSWYGAFEAFFGQGTRLTVV.